The 29 T cell receptor beta chains in this list originate from one sample, sequenced in a study of vaccination effects on CD4 cells after COVID-19. TCRdb's copy holds only in-frame clones and misses some; the assay was immunoSEQ multiplex PCR. In the table there are nearly 45,000 clones, more than 60% of which are singletons. For these TCRs, the target antigens are not known. Antigen-specific CD4+ T cell clonotypes were called by their expansion after viral peptide-pool culture in ViraFEST. CD4+ T cell isolation took place after 10 days of culture. It was between March and December 2020 that the person had a SARS-CoV-2 infection confirmed by PCR. Source: CD4+ T cells from PBMCs cultured with a peptide pool, taken before COVID-19 vaccination. Receptors were obtained from a human donor who had a prior SARS-CoV-2 infection.

The J gene is TRBJ1-3, the V gene TRBV5-1; D remains ambiguous. Germline CDR1 is SGHRS and CDR2 is YFSETQ. The CDR3 contains 15 residues. Trimming took off 2 bases at V and 0 bases at J, with 9 bases between the two ends. The CDR3 protein is CASSLAAASGNTIYF. The CDR3 coding sequence is TGCGCCAGCAGCTTAGCGGCAGCCTCTGGAAACACCATATATTTT.

The chain links TRBV18 to TRBJ1-4; D not resolved. This CDR3 is 13 amino acids long. The germline V gene has CDR1 KGHSH and CDR2 LQKENI. Trimming stripped 3 bases from V and 7 bases from J, with 9 bases between. Written as DNA, the CDR3 is TGTGCCAGCTCACCCGATATTGGTGAAAAACTGTTTTTT. Residues: CASSPDIGEKLFF.

The chain uses TRBV4-1 and TRBJ2-5; 10 bases line up with TRBD2. The CDR3 covers 17 residues. V was clipped by 1 base and J by 1 base; unmatched bases: 6. CDR1 is MGHRA, CDR2 YSYEKL, per germline. The CDR3, as DNA: TGCGCCAGCAGCCAAGCTGGGCTAGCGGGGGTCCAAGAGACCCAGTACTTC. Its protein is CASSQAGLAGVQETQYF.

The rearrangement links TRBV5-1 to TRBJ2-2; D gene ambiguous. The CDR3 is 16 residues long. Germline-derived CDR1 and CDR2 are SGHRS and YFSETQ. Trimming took off 4 bases at V and 0 bases at J, with 13 bases between the two ends. The CDR3, as DNA: TGCGCCAGCAGCCCCCCAGCTCGGTCGAACACCGGGGAGCTGTTTTTT. It encodes CASSPPARSNTGELFF.

V gene TRBV30 combines with J gene TRBJ2-3, with 15 nucleotides matching TRBD2. V was pared by 4 bases and J by 3 bases, with 11 bases of the junction left unmatched. The CDR3 consists of 18 residues. Looked up from germline, CDR1 is GTSNPN and CDR2 is SVGIG (reference sequence). In DNA form, the CDR3 reads TGTGCCTGGACCGTGGGACTAGCGGGAGGTGGGGGGACAGATACGCAGTATTTT. Residues: CAWTVGLAGGGGTDTQYF.

The V and J genes are TRBV18 and TRBJ2-7; tentative D call: TRBD2 (5 bases). CDR1 KGHSH and CDR2 LQKENI come from the germline V gene. This CDR3 is 14 amino acids long. V shed 1 base and J shed 7 bases, with 14 bases lying between them. CDR3 coding DNA: TGTGCCAGCTCACCACTAAGCGGAGTAGGGGAGCAGTACTTC. It yields the protein CASSPLSGVGEQYF. Full variable domain (outside the CDR3, taken from reference TRBV18 and TRBJ2-7): NAGVMQNPRHLVRRRGQEARLRCSPMKGHSHVYWYRQLPEEGLKFMVYLQKENIIDESGMPKERFSAEFPKEGPSILRIQQVVRGDSAAYFCASSPLSGVGEQYFGPGTRLTVT.

The chain joins TRBV11-2 to TRBJ2-1; 9 bases align to TRBD2. The CDR3 sequence is 15 residues long. Germline CDR1 SGHAT, CDR2 FQNNGV. J was trimmed by 5 bases and V by 1 base; bases with no gene match: 3. The DNA for the CDR3 is TGTGCCAGCAGCTTAGGGCTAGCGGGGAACAATGAGCAGTTCTTC. Translated, it gives CASSLGLAGNNEQFF.

This chain links TRBV27 with TRBJ2-3, with D perhaps TRBD1 (5 bases). V was cut by 6 bases and J by 2 bases, with 15 bases left in between. The CDR3 is 15 amino acids. Germline values: CDR1 MNHEY, CDR2 SMNVEV (reference sequence). The CDR3 loop is CASSRRQPLTDTQYF. For the CDR3, the DNA is TGTGCCAGCAGCCGGCGACAGCCTCTCACAGATACGCAGTATTTT.

The rearrangement links TRBV7-9 to TRBJ2-1, with TRBD2 matching over 11 bases. Trimming at V came to 4 bases and at J to 1 base, leaving 12 bases not matched to a gene. This CDR3 spans 19 amino acids. The germline V gene encodes CDR1 SEHNR and CDR2 FQNEAQ (reference sequence). DNA of the CDR3: TGTGCCAGCAGCTCCTTTGGGGCTAGCGGGAGGCAATCCTACAATGAGCAGTTCTTC. This translates into CASSSFGASGRQSYNEQFF.

The J gene is TRBJ1-3, the V gene TRBV19; D is unclear. V was clipped by 5 bases and J by 0 bases, with 11 bases between them. The CDR3 totals 15 residues. Germline CDR1 is LNHDA and CDR2 is SQIVND (reference sequence). CDR3 DNA sequence: TGTGCCAGTAGTCGATCTTACTACTCTGGAAACACCATATATTTT. It codes for CASSRSYYSGNTIYF.

This clone was observed a few times. The gene calls are TRBV6-1 and TRBJ2-3, with D unclear. Germline CDR1 reads MNHNS; CDR2 reads SASEGT. The CDR3 loop spans 12 amino acids. The V and J ends lost 2 bases and 4 bases respectively, with 4 bases between them. DNA of the CDR3: TGTGCCAGCAGTGAAACGGCAGATACGCAGTATTTT. Translating it yields CASSETADTQYF.

The chain couples TRBV13 to TRBJ2-7; D remains ambiguous. The CDR3 runs 11 residues. Germline V CDR1 and CDR2: PRHDT, FYEKMQ (reference sequence). V lost 0 bases, J lost 3 bases, and 0 bases lay in between. The chain's CDR3 is CASSLGYEQYF. The CDR3 DNA sequence: TGTGCCAGCAGCTTAGGCTACGAGCAGTACTTC.

This sequence joins TRBV25-1 and TRBJ2-1; possible D gene TRBD1, 5 bases. The germline V gene has CDR1 MGHDK and CDR2 SYGVNS. The CDR3 is made up of 15 amino acids. Deletions cut 3 bases from V and 13 bases from J, with 22 bases between. The CDR3 loop reads CASSDFSFRNRSQFF. The CDR3 DNA reads as TGTGCCAGCAGTGACTTTTCGTTTCGCAACAGGTCTCAGTTCTTC.

The CDR3 nucleotides are TGTGCCAGCAGCGTAGTCACGAACTATGGCTACACCTTC. Protein: CASSVVTNYGYTF. This chain joins TRBV9 and TRBJ1-2; D is ambiguous. Germline loops: CDR1 SGDLS, CDR2 YYNGEE. The CDR3 totals 13 residues. Trimming shortened V by 0 bases and J by 2 bases, and 5 bases separated the two germline ends.

This chain connects TRBV2 to TRBJ1-2, with no clear D. V shed 4 bases and J shed 8 bases, with 23 bases lying between them. CDR1 and CDR2 (germline): SNHLY, FYNNEI. The CDR3 has 16 amino acids. CDR3 sequence (DNA): TGTGCCAGCAGTGCTTCACTTATCCGGGAGCTCTTAGGCTACACCTTC. This codes for CASSASLIRELLGYTF.

This sequence joins TRBV5-5 and TRBJ2-1; 15 nucleotides match TRBD2. CDR3 length: 14 amino acids. Germline V gene data show CDR1 as SGHKS and CDR2 as YYEKEE (reference sequence). Germline trimming cut 10 bases from V and 9 bases from J; bases unmatched to any gene: 8. CDR3 DNA sequence: TGTGCCGTGAGGACTAGCGGGAGGGACGTTGAGCAGTTCTTC. Translated, it gives CAVRTSGRDVEQFF.

This clone was seen a handful of times. This rearrangement joins TRBV7-9 to TRBJ2-1; possibly TRBD1 for D (6 bases). This CDR3 contains 14 residues. The V gene's germline CDR1 is SEHNR and CDR2 FQNEAQ (reference sequence). Trimming shortened V by 5 bases and J by 6 bases, and 14 bases separated the two germline ends. The CDR3 protein is CASSLSGTTNEQFF. CDR3 coding DNA: TGTGCCAGCAGCCTGTCCGGGACAACCAATGAGCAGTTCTTC.

This sequence joins TRBV14 and TRBJ2-3; 10 nucleotides align to TRBD1. V shed 5 bases and J 3 bases; nucleotides not matched to a gene: 8. The germline V gene has CDR1 SGHDN and CDR2 FVKESK. This CDR3 is 16 amino acids long. CDR3: CASSTRGQGGTDTQYF. The CDR3 DNA sequence: TGTGCCAGCAGCACCCGTGGACAGGGGGGAACAGATACGCAGTATTTT.

The chain has TRBV5-6 and TRBJ2-3; 9 positions agree with TRBD2. The CDR3 is 18 amino acids. J gave up 8 bases and V 1 base, and 17 bases lay outside the gene matches. CDR1 SGHDT and CDR2 YYEEEE come from the germline V gene. The CDR3 protein is CASSLFVAGAPRLGTQYF. In nucleotides, the CDR3 is TGTGCCAGCAGCTTGTTCGTAGCGGGGGCCCCCAGGCTAGGTACGCAGTATTTT. Drawing the rest from reference TRBV5-6 and TRBJ2-3, the complete variable domain is DAGVTQSPTHLIKTRGQQVTLRCSPKSGHDTVSWYQQALGQGPQFIFQYYEEEERQRGNFPDRFSGHQFPNYSSELNVNALLLGDSALYLCASSLFVAGAPRLGTQYFGPGTRLTVL.

This chain connects TRBV27 to TRBJ1-5, with 11 bases that match TRBD1. The germline CDR1 and CDR2 sequences are MNHEY and SMNVEV (reference sequence). Trimming at V came to 7 bases and at J to 1 base, leaving 6 bases not matched to a gene. This CDR3 is built from 16 residues. The CDR3 is CASKIRDRGSNQPQHF. In DNA, the CDR3 is TGTGCCAGCAAAATCAGGGACAGGGGGAGCAATCAGCCCCAGCATTTT.

The rearrangement links TRBV25-1 to TRBJ1-1; the match to TRBD1 covers 7 bases. Germline V gene data show CDR1 as MGHDK and CDR2 as SYGVNS. Unmatched junction bases numbered 7, after V lost 0 bases and J lost 6 bases. The CDR3 contains 15 residues. The CDR3 reads CASSEYGGGRAEAFF. Here the CDR3 DNA reads TGTGCCAGCAGTGAATACGGAGGGGGCCGGGCTGAAGCTTTCTTT.

The genes are TRBV5-6 and TRBJ2-1; 7 nucleotides line up with TRBD2. The trim removed 3 bases at V and 7 bases at J, leaving 13 bases unmatched. The germline gives CDR1 SGHDT, CDR2 YYEEEE. CDR3 length equals 16 residues. The CDR3 spells CASSWIGAGFENEQFF. CDR3 nucleotide sequence: TGTGCCAGCAGCTGGATTGGAGCGGGGTTTGAAAATGAGCAGTTCTTC.

V usage is TRBV7-2 and J usage is TRBJ2-3; 13 bases map to TRBD2. Looked up from germline, CDR1 is SGHTA and CDR2 is FQGNSA. This CDR3 spans 17 amino acids. V trimming: 2 bases; J trimming: 7 bases; junction bases outside the gene matches: 9. The CDR3 DNA reads as TGTGCCAGCAGCTTAAAGGTCGGACTAGCGGGAGTGCATACGCAGTATTTT. It encodes CASSLKVGLAGVHTQYF.

This rearrangement joins TRBV7-9 to TRBJ2-2; 8 bases fit TRBD1. CDR1 is SEHNR, CDR2 FQNEAQ, per germline (reference sequence). This CDR3 has 16 residues. With 5 bases clipped from V and 3 bases from J, the junction kept 8 bases outside the gene matches. The CDR3 bases are TGTGCCAGCAGCCAATGGACAGGGTGGGACACCGGGGAGCTGTTTTTT. Its translation is CASSQWTGWDTGELFF.

This sequence joins TRBV21-1 and TRBJ2-7. TRBV21-1 is annotated as a pseudogene. The CDR3 has 12 amino acids. The CDR3 DNA reads as TGTGCCAGGGTCACTGGAACCTACGAGCAGTACTTC. Translated, it gives CARVTGTYEQYF.

The rearrangement links TRBV11-2 to TRBJ2-5; possibly TRBD2 for D (5 bases). With 5 bases removed from V and 6 bases from J, the gap between germline ends came to 22 bases. The CDR3 loop spans 16 amino acids. Germline V lookup: CDR1 SGHAT, CDR2 FQNNGV. Here the CDR3 reads CASSGRVASFLQTQYF. The CDR3 region has the DNA TGTGCCAGCAGCGGCCGGGTTGCTAGCTTCTTGCAGACCCAGTACTTC.

This chain uses TRBV25-1 with TRBJ1-4; 9 bases align to TRBD1. Germline V CDR1 and CDR2: MGHDK, SYGVNS. With V trimmed by 3 bases and J by 8 bases, 7 bases remained unmatched. The CDR3 has 15 residues. The CDR3 DNA sequence: TGTGCCAGCAGTGATACCGGGACAGGGTTGGAAAAACTGTTTTTT. It specifies CASSDTGTGLEKLFF.

The chain uses TRBV2 and TRBJ2-5; 9 positions match TRBD1. CDR1 and CDR2 from the germline V gene are SNHLY and FYNNEI. Trimming took 7 bases from V and 1 from J; bases not matched to a gene: 4. The CDR3 consists of 14 residues. The chain's CDR3 is CASKRDRAQETQYF. The CDR3 DNA is TGTGCCAGCAAACGGGACAGGGCCCAAGAGACCCAGTACTTC.

The CDR3: CSVRQGARPYNEQFF. As DNA, the CDR3 is TGCAGCGTGAGACAGGGGGCGAGACCCTACAATGAGCAGTTCTTC. The chain recombines TRBV29-1 with TRBJ2-1; 10 nucleotides align to TRBD1. Losses at the gene ends were 6 bases for V and 2 bases for J; bases not matched to a gene: 7. The CDR3 runs to 15 residues. In germline, CDR1 is SQVTM, CDR2 ANQGSEA.